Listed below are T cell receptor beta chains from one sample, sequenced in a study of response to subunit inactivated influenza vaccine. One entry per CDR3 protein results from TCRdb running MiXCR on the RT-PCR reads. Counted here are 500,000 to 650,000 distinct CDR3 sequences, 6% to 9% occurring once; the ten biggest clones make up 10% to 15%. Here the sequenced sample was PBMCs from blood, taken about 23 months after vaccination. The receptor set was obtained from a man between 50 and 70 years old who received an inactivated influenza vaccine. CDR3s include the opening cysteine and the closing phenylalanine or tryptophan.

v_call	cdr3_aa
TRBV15	CATSTSGYEQYF
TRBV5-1	CASSLAGVEGYGYTF
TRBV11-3	CASSRSAASTDTQYF
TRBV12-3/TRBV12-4	CASSETGGWTEAFF
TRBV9	CASQRDGETQYF
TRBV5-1	CASSLATTDTQYF
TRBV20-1	CSARQGGSYGYTF
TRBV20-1	CSASPTINEKLFF
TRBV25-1	CASSDQFGREGGNEQFF
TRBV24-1	CATSDSRVPGRAIQYF
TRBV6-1	CASRVGTDGEKLFF
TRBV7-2	CASSELTGPLEKLFF
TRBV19	CASSLGTASNYGYTF
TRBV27	CASSLSRQGGTQYF
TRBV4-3	CASSQDWGYNSPLHF
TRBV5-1	CASSLLEGGYNEQFF
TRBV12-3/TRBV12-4	CASSTWTSGRFSSRGTQYF
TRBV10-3	CAISGTTGGGIQYF
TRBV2	CASSVTSEETQYF
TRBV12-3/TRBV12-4	CASSPGNNQPQHF
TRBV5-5	CASSLSGTIGGTQYF
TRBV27	CASSWTGGALVFF
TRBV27	CASSFLARDNQPQHF
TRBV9	CASSVAFGGDEQFF
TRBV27	CASSFLGGDEQFF
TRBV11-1	CASRRFGGGFTGELFF
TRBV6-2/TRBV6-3	CASSRITGYGEQFF
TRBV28	CASSSTGPYPQHF
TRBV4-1	CASSQANDRAYGYTF
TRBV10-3	CAIKGGPYEQFF
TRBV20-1	CSAREAGSSYNEQFF
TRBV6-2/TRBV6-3	CASSYLASFEQFF
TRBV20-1	CSAGSGQNPYEQYF
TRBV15	CATSRRNTEAFF
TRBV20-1	CSAVAGPTYEQYF
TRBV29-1	CSVVQGLVTDTQYF
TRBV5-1	CASSGSTGEVSSYNEQFF
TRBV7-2	CASSASGGSFYNEQFF
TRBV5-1	CASSSEGGARTNEKLFF
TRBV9	CASSVGGTGGNGYTF
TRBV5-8	CASSLGLAGAYEQFF
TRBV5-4	CASSLAGGFEQYF
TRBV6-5	CASSYSTGLAAYEQYF
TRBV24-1	CATSDTRRPDTQYF
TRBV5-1	CASSLGAGGTKNIQYF
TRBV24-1	CATSDWESYEQYF
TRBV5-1	CASMGGLSNSPLHF
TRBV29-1	CSVVSAADTQYF
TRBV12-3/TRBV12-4	CASSLEGAATTVGYTF
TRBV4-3	CASSQVELDTQYF
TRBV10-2	CASRLTENQPQHF
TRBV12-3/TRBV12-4	CASSITGTPGEQYF
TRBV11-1	CASSRGTLHQETQYF
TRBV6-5	CASSYSLVAGEDTQYF
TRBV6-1	CASSTTGTSIHPANEQFF